Below are 12 T cell receptor beta chains sequenced from a single sample in a study of identical twins. In TCRdb, the 5' RACE reads were re-called with MiXCR into one record per CDR3 protein. The sample holds approximately 620,000 distinct CDR3 sequences; less than 10% are singletons and the top ten take 0.75% to 1%. These data were also filed under a second study, of yellow fever vaccine responses in identical twins.

The sample taken for sequencing was PBMCs. The receptors shown here come from a woman aged 18-29 years in good health.

The chain is built from TRBV28 and TRBJ2-7, with D possibly matching TRBD2 (6 bases). Germline V gene sequence: CDR1 MDHEN, CDR2 SYDVKM. V lost 1 base and J lost 2, with 9 bases in between. This CDR3 region has 14 residues. The CDR3 nucleotides are TGTGCCAGCAGTTTATTTAGCGGTCCCTACGAGCAGTACTTC. It codes for CASSLFSGPYEQYF.

This clonotype has ten or more counts. V is TRBV18 and J is TRBJ2-5, with D hard to call. V was cut by 3 bases and J by 0 bases, with 5 bases left in between. This CDR3 is 13 amino acids long. Per germline, CDR1 KGHSH and CDR2 LQKENI. DNA of the CDR3: TGTGCCAGCTCACCGACCGACCAAGAGACCCAGTACTTC. Translating it yields CASSPTDQETQYF. The full variable domain, with the rest looked up from reference TRBV18 and TRBJ2-5, is NAGVMQNPRHLVRRRGQEARLRCSPMKGHSHVYWYRQLPEEGLKFMVYLQKENIIDESGMPKERFSAEFPKEGPSILRIQQVVRGDSAAYFCASSPTDQETQYFGPGTRLLVL.

The CDR3 protein is CASSQAPSGIPDTQYF. Here the CDR3 DNA reads TGTGCCAGCAGCCAAGCCCCCAGCGGAATCCCAGATACGCAGTATTTT. The chain joins TRBV4-2 to TRBJ2-3; D may be TRBD2 (5 bases). V dropped 1 base and J dropped 4 bases, with 15 bases sitting between them. The CDR3 extends over 16 amino acids. Germline values: CDR1 LGHNA, CDR2 YNFKEQ.

This clonotype has more than one count but fewer than ten. This chain connects TRBV11-2 to TRBJ1-5, with TRBD1 matching 11 bases. CDR3 length equals 15 residues. The V gene's germline CDR1 is SGHAT and CDR2 FQNNGV. J lost 7 bases, V lost 5 bases, and 7 bases had no gene match. The CDR3 protein is CASSEDRGPGQPQHF. The DNA of the CDR3 is TGTGCCAGCAGCGAGGACAGGGGGCCGGGGCAGCCCCAGCATTTT.

The V call is TRBV20-1, the J call TRBJ2-4, with TRBD1 identical over 8 bases. In germline, CDR1 is DFQATT, CDR2 SNEGSKA (reference sequence). Trimming at V came to 1 base and at J to 7 bases, leaving 3 bases not matched to a gene. This CDR3 region has 13 residues. The CDR3 spells CSARGTGHNIQYF. CDR3 DNA sequence: TGCAGTGCTAGAGGGACAGGGCACAACATTCAGTACTTC.

The chain carries TRBV28 and TRBJ2-1; 7 nucleotides match TRBD1. This CDR3 spans 15 amino acids. Germline trimming cut 8 bases from V and 0 bases from J; bases unmatched to any gene: 7. Germline V gene data show CDR1 as MDHEN and CDR2 as SYDVKM. CDR3: CASSGQESSYNEQFF. Here the CDR3 DNA reads TGTGCCAGCTCCGGACAGGAGAGCTCCTACAATGAGCAGTTCTTC.

This clonotype has a handful of counts. The rearrangement uses TRBV4-2 and TRBJ1-4; D possibly corresponds to TRBD1 (5 bases). This CDR3 is 16 amino acids long. The germline CDR1 and CDR2 sequences are LGHNA and YNFKEQ. V was trimmed by 4 bases and J by 5 bases, leaving 17 bases between them. CDR3 sequence: CASSLSRGPKNEKLFF. Written as DNA, the CDR3 is TGTGCCAGCAGCCTAAGCCGGGGACCCAAGAATGAAAAACTGTTTTTT.

This clonotype appeared a few times. The V call is TRBV7-2, the J call TRBJ2-7, with a tentative D call TRBD2 (6 bases). Germline V gives CDR1 SGHTA, CDR2 FQGNSA. V dropped 0 bases and J dropped 6 bases, with 12 bases sitting between them. There are 14 residues in the CDR3. Written as DNA, the CDR3 is TGTGCCAGCAGCTTAGCGGAGGGATCCCTCGAGCAGTACTTC. Amino acid sequence: CASSLAEGSLEQYF.

The chain is built from TRBV12-3 or TRBV12-4 and TRBJ1-5; D may be TRBD1 (5 bases). The V gene lost 3 bases and the J gene lost 2 bases, with 11 bases spanning the gap. The CDR3 has 15 residues. CDR3 DNA: TGTGCCAGCAGTTTTGGTCGGGGGGGCAATCAGCCCCAGCATTTT. This codes for CASSFGRGGNQPQHF.

This clonotype was seen more than once but under ten times. This chain links TRBV25-1 with TRBJ2-1, with 10 bases that match TRBD1. V lost 3 bases and J lost 7; bases outside the gene matches: 9. Germline V lookup: CDR1 MGHDK, CDR2 SYGVNS. CDR3 length: 16 residues. DNA for the CDR3: TGTGCCAGCAGTGAGCGTGTTGGGACAGGGGTTAATGAGCAGTTCTTC. This encodes CASSERVGTGVNEQFF.

In its sample, this clonotype was seen many times. The chain recombines TRBV5-5 with TRBJ2-1; D is possibly TRBD1 (5 bases). The CDR3 contains 13 residues. The germline gives CDR1 SGHKS, CDR2 YYEKEE (reference sequence). The ends were cut back, 0 bases at V and 8 bases at J, with 9 bases in the middle. The CDR3 DNA sequence: TGTGCCAGCAGCTTGGACAGGTTCCATGAGCAGTTCTTC. Protein product: CASSLDRFHEQFF.

The rearrangement joins TRBV20-1 to TRBJ2-1, with D unresolved. The CDR3 consists of 11 residues. CDR1 and CDR2 from the germline V gene are DFQATT and SNEGSKA (reference sequence). The V gene lost 2 bases and the J gene lost 9 bases, with 8 bases spanning the gap. Here the CDR3 DNA reads TGCAGTGCTAGAATCAGCTTTGAGCAGTTCTTC. The encoded protein is CSARISFEQFF.